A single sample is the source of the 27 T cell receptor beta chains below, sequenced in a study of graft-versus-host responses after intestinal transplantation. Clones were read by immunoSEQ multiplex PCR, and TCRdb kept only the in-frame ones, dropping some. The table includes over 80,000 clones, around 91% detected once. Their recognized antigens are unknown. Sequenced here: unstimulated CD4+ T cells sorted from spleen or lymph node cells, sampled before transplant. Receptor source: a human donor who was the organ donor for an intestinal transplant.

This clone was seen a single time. Here the CDR3 DNA reads TGCGCCAGCAGCTTGGAGGGGTCCGCAGGGGACCCCTACAATGAGCAGTTCTTC. Protein sequence: CASSLEGSAGDPYNEQFF. The chain has TRBV5-1 and TRBJ2-1; D possibly corresponds to TRBD1 (6 bases). This CDR3 has 18 amino acids. V was trimmed by 0 bases and J by 2 bases, leaving 18 bases between them. CDR1 and CDR2 (germline): SGHRS, YFSETQ.

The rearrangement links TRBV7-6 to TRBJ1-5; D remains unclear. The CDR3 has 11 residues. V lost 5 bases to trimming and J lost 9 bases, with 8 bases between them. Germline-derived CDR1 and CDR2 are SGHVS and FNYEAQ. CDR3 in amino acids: CASSAELPQHF. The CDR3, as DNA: TGTGCCAGCAGCGCCGAGTTGCCCCAGCATTTT.

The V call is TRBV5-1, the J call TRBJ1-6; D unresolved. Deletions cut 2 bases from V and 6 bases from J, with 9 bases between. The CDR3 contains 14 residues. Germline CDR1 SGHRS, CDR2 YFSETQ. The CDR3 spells CASSFGDSNSPLHF. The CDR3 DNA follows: TGCGCCAGCAGCTTCGGGGATTCTAATTCACCCCTCCACTTT.

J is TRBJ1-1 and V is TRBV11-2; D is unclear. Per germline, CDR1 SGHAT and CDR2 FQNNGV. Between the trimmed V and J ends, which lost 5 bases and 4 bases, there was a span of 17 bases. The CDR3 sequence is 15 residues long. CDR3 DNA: TGTGCCAGCAGCCACCTTGGGGTTGAGGGCACTGAAGCTTTCTTT. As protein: CASSHLGVEGTEAFF. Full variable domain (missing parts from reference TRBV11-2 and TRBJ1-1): EAGVAQSPRYKIIEKRQSVAFWCNPISGHATLYWYQQILGQGPKLLIQFQNNGVVDDSQLPKDRFSAERLKGVDSTLKIQPAKLEDSAVYLCASSHLGVEGTEAFFGQGTRLTVV.

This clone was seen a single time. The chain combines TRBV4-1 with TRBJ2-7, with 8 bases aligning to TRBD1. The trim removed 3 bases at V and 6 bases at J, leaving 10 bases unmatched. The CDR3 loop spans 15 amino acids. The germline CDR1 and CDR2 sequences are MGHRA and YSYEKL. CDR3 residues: CASSHQRDRGFEQYF. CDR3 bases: TGCGCCAGCAGCCATCAACGCGACAGGGGTTTCGAGCAGTACTTC.

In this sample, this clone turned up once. The CDR3 DNA sequence: TGTGCCAGCAGCCGGGACAGGGACACCGGGGAGCTGTTTTTT. This gives the protein CASSRDRDTGELFF. This sequence joins TRBV6-5 and TRBJ2-2; 9 bases fit TRBD1. The CDR3 extends over 14 amino acids. J lost 3 bases, V lost 6 bases, and 2 bases had no gene match. CDR1 and CDR2 from the germline V gene are MNHEY and SVGAGI.

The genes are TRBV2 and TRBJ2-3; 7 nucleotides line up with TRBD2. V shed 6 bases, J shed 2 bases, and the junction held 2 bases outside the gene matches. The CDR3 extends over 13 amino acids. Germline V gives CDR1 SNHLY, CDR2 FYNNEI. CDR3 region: CASSGGFTDTQYF. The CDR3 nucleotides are TGTGCCAGCAGCGGGGGGTTCACAGATACGCAGTATTTT.

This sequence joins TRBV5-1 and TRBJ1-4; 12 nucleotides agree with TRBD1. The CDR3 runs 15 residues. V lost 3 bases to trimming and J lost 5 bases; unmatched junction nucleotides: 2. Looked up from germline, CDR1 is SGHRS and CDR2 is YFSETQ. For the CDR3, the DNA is TGCGCCAGCAGCTCGGGACAGGGGGCAAATGAAAAACTGTTTTTT. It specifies CASSSGQGANEKLFF.

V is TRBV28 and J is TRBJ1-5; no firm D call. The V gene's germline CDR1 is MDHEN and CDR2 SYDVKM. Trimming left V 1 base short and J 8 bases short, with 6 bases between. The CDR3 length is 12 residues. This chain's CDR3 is CASSLSGKPQHF. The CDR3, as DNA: TGTGCCAGCAGTTTATCAGGAAAGCCCCAGCATTTT.

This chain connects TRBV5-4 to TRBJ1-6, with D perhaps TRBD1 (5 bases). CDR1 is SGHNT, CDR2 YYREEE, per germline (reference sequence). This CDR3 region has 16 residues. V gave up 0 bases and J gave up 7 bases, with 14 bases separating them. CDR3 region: CASSLGGGVTNSPLHF. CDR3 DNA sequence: TGTGCCAGCAGCTTGGGAGGAGGGGTGACCAATTCACCCCTCCACTTT.

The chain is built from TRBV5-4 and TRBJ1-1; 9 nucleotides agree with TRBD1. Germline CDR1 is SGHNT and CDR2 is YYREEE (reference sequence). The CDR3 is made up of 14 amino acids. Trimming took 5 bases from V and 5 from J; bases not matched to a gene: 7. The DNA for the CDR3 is TGTGCCAGCAGGGAACAGGGGGCTAAGACTGAAGCTTTCTTT. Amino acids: CASREQGAKTEAFF.

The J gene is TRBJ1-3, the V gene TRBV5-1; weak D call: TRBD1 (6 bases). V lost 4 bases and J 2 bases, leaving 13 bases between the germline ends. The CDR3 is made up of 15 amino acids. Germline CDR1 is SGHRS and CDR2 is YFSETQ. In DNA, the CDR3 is TGCGCCAGCAGCCCGACAGGAACGACTGGAAACACCATATATTTT. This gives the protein CASSPTGTTGNTIYF.

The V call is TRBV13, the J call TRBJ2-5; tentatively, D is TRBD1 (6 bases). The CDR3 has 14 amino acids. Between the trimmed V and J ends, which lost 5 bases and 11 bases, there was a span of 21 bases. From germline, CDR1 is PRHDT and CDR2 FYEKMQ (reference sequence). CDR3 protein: CASSLSLGTLQQYF. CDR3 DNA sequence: TGTGCCAGCAGCCTGTCTTTAGGGACACTACAGCAGTACTTC. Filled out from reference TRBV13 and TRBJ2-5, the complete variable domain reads AAGVIQSPRHLIKEKRETATLKCYPIPRHDTVYWYQQGPGQDPQFLISFYEKMQSDKGSIPDRFSAQQFSDYHSELNMSSLELGDSALYFCASSLSLGTLQQYFGPGTRLLVL.

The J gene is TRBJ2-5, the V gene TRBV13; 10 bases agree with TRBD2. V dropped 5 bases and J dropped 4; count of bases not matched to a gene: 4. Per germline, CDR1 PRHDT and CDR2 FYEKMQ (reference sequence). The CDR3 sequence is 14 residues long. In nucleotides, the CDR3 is TGTGCCAGCAGCCCCATAGCGGGGGGAGAGACCCAGTACTTC. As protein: CASSPIAGGETQYF.

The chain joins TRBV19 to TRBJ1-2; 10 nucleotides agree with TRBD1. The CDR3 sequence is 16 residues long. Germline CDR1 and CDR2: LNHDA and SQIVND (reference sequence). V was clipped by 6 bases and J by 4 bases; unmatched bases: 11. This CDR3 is CASSPLPTGGAYGYTF. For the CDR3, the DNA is TGTGCCAGTAGCCCGCTTCCGACAGGGGGCGCCTATGGCTACACCTTC. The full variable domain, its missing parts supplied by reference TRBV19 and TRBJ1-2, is DGGITQSPKYLFRKEGQNVTLSCEQNLNHDAMYWYRQDPGQGLRLIYYSQIVNDFQKGDIAEGYSVSREKKESFPLTVTSAQKNPTAFYLCASSPLPTGGAYGYTFGSGTRLTVV.

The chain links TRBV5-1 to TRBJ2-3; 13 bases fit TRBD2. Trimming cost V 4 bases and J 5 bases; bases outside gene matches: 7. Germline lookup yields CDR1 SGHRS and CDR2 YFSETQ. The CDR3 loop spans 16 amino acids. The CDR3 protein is CASSQGLAGEGDTQYF. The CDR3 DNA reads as TGCGCCAGCAGCCAAGGACTAGCGGGGGAGGGAGATACGCAGTATTTT.

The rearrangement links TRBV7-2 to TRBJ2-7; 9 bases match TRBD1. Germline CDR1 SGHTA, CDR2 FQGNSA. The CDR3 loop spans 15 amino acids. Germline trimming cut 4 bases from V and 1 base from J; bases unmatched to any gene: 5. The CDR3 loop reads CASSYSGQGSYEQYF. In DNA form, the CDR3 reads TGTGCCAGCAGCTACTCGGGACAGGGATCCTACGAGCAGTACTTC.

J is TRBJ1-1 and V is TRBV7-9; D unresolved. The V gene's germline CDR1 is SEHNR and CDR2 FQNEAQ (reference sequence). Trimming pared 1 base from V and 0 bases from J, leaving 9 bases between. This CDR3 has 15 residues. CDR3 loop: CASSLVSVMNTEAFF. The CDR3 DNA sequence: TGTGCCAGCAGCTTAGTTTCCGTTATGAACACTGAAGCTTTCTTT. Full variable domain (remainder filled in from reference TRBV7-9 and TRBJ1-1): DTGVSQNPRHKITKRGQNVTFRCDPISEHNRLYWYRQTLGQGPEFLTYFQNEAQLEKSRLLSDRFSAERPKGSFSTLEIQRTEQGDSAMYLCASSLVSVMNTEAFFGQGTRLTVV.

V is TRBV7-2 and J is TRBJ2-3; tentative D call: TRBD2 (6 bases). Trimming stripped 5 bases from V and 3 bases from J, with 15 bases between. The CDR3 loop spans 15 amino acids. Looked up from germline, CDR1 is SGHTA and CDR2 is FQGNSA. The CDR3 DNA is TGTGCCAGCAGCCCCAGCAGGGCGGGAACAGATACGCAGTATTTT. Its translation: CASSPSRAGTDTQYF.

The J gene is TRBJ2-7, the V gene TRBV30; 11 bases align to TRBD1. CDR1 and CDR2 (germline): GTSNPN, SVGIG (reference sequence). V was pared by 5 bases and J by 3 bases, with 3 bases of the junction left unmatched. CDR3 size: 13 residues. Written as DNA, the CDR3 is TGTGCCTGGGCCGGGACAGGGGGCTACGAGCAGTACTTC. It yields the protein CAWAGTGGYEQYF.

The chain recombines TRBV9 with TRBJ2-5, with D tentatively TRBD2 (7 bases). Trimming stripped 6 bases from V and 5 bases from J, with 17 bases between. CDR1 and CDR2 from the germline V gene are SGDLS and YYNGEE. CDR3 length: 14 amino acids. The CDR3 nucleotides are TGTGCCAGCAACTTACGCGGGGGCCGGGAGACCCAGTACTTC. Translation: CASNLRGGRETQYF.

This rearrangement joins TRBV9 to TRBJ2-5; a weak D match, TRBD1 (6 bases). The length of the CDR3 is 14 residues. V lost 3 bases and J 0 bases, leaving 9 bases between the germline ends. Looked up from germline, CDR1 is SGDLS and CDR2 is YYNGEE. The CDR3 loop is CASSEGDHQETQYF. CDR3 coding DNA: TGTGCCAGCAGCGAGGGGGACCACCAAGAGACCCAGTACTTC.

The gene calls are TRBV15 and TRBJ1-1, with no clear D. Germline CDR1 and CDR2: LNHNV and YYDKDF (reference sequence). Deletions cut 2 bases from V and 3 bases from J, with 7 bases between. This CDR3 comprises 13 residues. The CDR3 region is CATSRRTYTEAFF. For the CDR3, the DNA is TGTGCCACCAGCAGAAGGACTTACACTGAAGCTTTCTTT.

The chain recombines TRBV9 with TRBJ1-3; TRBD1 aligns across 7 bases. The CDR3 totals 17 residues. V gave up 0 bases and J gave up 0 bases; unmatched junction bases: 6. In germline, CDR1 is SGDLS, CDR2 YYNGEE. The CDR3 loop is CASSVAVGQDSGNTIYF. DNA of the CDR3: TGTGCCAGCAGCGTAGCTGTAGGACAGGACTCTGGAAACACCATATATTTT.

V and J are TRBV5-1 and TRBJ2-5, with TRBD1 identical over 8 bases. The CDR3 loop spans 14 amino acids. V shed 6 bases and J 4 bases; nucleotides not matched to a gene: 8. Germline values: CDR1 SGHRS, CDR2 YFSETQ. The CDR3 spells CASTRDRPVETQYF. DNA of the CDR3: TGCGCCAGCACGCGGGACAGGCCGGTAGAGACCCAGTACTTC.

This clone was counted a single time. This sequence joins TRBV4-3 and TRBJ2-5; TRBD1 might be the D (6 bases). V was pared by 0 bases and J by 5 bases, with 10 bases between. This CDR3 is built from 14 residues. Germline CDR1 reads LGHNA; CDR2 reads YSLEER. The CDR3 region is CASSQDRRGETQYF. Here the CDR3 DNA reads TGCGCCAGCAGCCAAGATAGAAGGGGGGAGACCCAGTACTTC.

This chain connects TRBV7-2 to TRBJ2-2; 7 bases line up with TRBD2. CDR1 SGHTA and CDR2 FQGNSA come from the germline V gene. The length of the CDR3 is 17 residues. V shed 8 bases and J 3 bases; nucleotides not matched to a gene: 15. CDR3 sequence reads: CASLSQPGLLYTGELFF. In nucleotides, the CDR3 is TGTGCCAGCCTCAGTCAACCGGGACTACTCTACACCGGGGAGCTGTTTTTT.